This TCR beta chain is from a study of shared clonotypes between healthy human individuals. The overall study: Each donor contributed plates that comprised three CD4 naive, three CD4 memory, two CD8 naive and one CD8 memory.

Germline lookup yields CDR1 MNHEY and CDR2 SMNVEV (reference sequence). V was clipped by 5 bases and J by 0 bases, with 14 bases between them. The CDR3 is 16 residues long. Broader study findings: The sampled material consisted only of blood, and tissue repertoires are likely to differ. Represented diversity, genetic and exposure-history alike, was limited by few donors.

Notes on this clone: What it binds is unknown.

Authors' processing steps: Filtering differed, since immunoSEQ gave only junction sequences and no quality scores. The method was immunoSEQ multiplex PCR; TCRdb's version includes in-frame clones alone and lacks a portion of them. For V, J and clone size, that table is used; D and trimming come from the DNA. The sample contains 2 million to 3 million clones, more than 85% of which appear only once. This TCR derives from a man between 18 and 29 years old in good health. Some clones in this sample may be carry-over from other donors' samples. The chain links TRBV27 to TRBJ1-3; D unresolved. The sequenced sample consisted of naive CD4+ T cells from PBMCs. Subset in this sample: CD45RA+ positively selected. CDR3 bases: TGTGCCAGCAGTCCTTTAGGAAGAACCTCTGGAAACACCATATATTTT. Translation: CASSPLGRTSGNTIYF.